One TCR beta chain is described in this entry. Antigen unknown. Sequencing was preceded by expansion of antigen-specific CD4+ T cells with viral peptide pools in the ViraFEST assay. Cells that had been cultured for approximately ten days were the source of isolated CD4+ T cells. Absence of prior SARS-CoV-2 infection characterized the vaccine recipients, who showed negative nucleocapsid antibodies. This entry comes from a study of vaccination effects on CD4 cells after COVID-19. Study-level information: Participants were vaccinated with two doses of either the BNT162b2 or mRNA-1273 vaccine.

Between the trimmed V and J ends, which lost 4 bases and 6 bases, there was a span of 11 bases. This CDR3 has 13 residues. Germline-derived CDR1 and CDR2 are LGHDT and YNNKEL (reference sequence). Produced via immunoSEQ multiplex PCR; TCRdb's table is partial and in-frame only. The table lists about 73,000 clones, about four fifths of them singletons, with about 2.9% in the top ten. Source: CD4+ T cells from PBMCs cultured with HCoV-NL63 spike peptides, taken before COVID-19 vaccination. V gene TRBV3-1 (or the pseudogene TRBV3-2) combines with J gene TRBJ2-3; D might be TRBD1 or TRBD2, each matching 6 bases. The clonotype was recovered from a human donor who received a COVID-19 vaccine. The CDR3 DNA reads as TGTGCCAGCAGCCGGCAGGGGACTGATACGCAGTATTTT. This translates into CASSRQGTDTQYF.